The 18 T cell receptor beta chains below all came from one sample that was sequenced in a study of cytomegalovirus exposure and HLA in healthy donors. 60 Vbeta and 13 Jbeta primers were used in PCR. Libraries were prepared by immunoSEQ multiplex PCR; TCRdb keeps only in-frame clonotypes and omits some of them. Of over 110,000 clones listed, roughly 80% are singletons. Sequencing used PBMCs. The receptors were gathered from a man aged 35-49 years in good health and CMV-seronegative.

This chain connects TRBV29-1 to TRBJ2-2, with TRBD2 as a possible D gene (6 bases). Germline CDR1 reads SQVTM; CDR2 reads ANQGSEA. The germline V and J ends were trimmed by 4 bases and 6 bases, with 6 bases remaining between them. The CDR3 covers 11 residues. The chain's CDR3 is CSVGRAGELFF. CDR3 coding DNA: TGCAGCGTTGGGAGGGCCGGGGAGCTGTTTTTT.

The rearrangement uses TRBV5-1 and TRBJ2-1, with D possibly matching TRBD2 (6 bases). Trimming stripped 4 bases from V and 6 bases from J, with 20 bases between. This CDR3 has 16 amino acids. Germline V gene sequence: CDR1 SGHRS, CDR2 YFSETQ. The chain's CDR3 is CASSPITGRGSNEQFF. Here the CDR3 DNA reads TGCGCCAGCAGCCCCATCACGGGACGGGGGAGCAATGAGCAGTTCTTC.

The rearrangement links TRBV6-5 to TRBJ1-1, with D uncertain. The CDR3 is made up of 14 amino acids. Germline lookup yields CDR1 MNHEY and CDR2 SVGAGI. V was trimmed by 6 bases and J by 5 bases, leaving 16 bases between them. DNA for the CDR3: TGTGCCAGCAGCGTCTCGGAGGGTCGGACTGAAGCTTTCTTT. Protein: CASSVSEGRTEAFF.

The V gene is TRBV9, the J gene TRBJ2-1; 7 nucleotides line up with TRBD2. The CDR3 consists of 15 residues. Germline V gene data show CDR1 as SGDLS and CDR2 as YYNGEE. Losses at the gene ends were 0 bases for V and 3 bases for J; bases not matched to a gene: 3. CDR3 coding DNA: TGTGCCAGCAGCGTAGGTCCTAGCGGCTACAATGAGCAGTTCTTC. It is translated as CASSVGPSGYNEQFF. Filled out from reference TRBV9 and TRBJ2-1, the complete variable domain reads DSGVTQTPKHLITATGQRVTLRCSPRSGDLSVYWYQQSLDQGLQFLIQYYNGEERAKGNILERFSAQQFPDLHSELNLSSLELGDSALYFCASSVGPSGYNEQFFGPGTRLTVL.

This chain links TRBV19 with TRBJ1-2; TRBD1 might be the D (6 bases). In germline, CDR1 is LNHDA, CDR2 SQIVND (reference sequence). The CDR3 extends over 14 amino acids. Between the trimmed V and J ends, which lost 7 bases and 4 bases, there was a span of 16 bases. CDR3 DNA: TGTGCCAGTAACTCCTACAGGGATTTCTATGGCTACACCTTC. This encodes CASNSYRDFYGYTF.

The J gene is TRBJ2-7, the V gene TRBV5-1; TRBD1 matches 8 bases. V lost 4 bases to trimming and J lost 2 bases; unmatched junction nucleotides: 14. CDR1 and CDR2 from the germline V gene are SGHRS and YFSETQ. The CDR3 has 17 residues. The CDR3 sequence: CASSPGLTGGPPYEQYF. The CDR3 nucleotides are TGCGCCAGCAGCCCGGGGCTAACAGGGGGTCCTCCCTACGAGCAGTACTTC.

The chain couples TRBV7-9 to TRBJ2-7; D unresolved. CDR1 is SEHNR and CDR2 is FQNEAQ in the germline V gene (reference sequence). This CDR3 is 11 amino acids long. Deletions cut 4 bases from V and 4 bases from J, with 5 bases between. The CDR3 coding sequence is TGTGCCAGCAGCTCTATTTACGAGCAGTACTTC. It is translated as CASSSIYEQYF.

The chain uses TRBV9 and TRBJ2-7, with D maybe TRBD2 (5 bases). The CDR3 contains 13 residues. Germline V lookup: CDR1 SGDLS, CDR2 YYNGEE. The V gene lost 0 bases and the J gene lost 7 bases, with 11 bases spanning the gap. CDR3 coding DNA: TGTGCCAGCAGCGTAGAGGCCGAGCGGGAGCAGTACTTC. Its translation: CASSVEAEREQYF.

DNA of the CDR3: TGTGCCAGTAGGATGCCCGGGAGTCCAGGTCAGCCCCAGCATTTT. Translating gives CASRMPGSPGQPQHF. The V and J genes are TRBV19 and TRBJ1-5; D is undetermined. V was clipped by 6 bases and J by 6 bases, with 18 bases between them. Per the germline V gene, CDR1 is LNHDA and CDR2 is SQIVND (reference sequence). The CDR3 is 15 amino acids.

The chain carries TRBV2 and TRBJ2-7, with D perhaps TRBD2 (5 bases). CDR1 and CDR2 from the germline V gene are SNHLY and FYNNEI. CDR3 length: 12 residues. Trimming removed 7 bases from V and 2 bases from J, with 9 bases in between. The CDR3 nucleotides are TGTGCCAGCAATTACGGGGCCTACGAGCAGTACTTC. Translated, it gives CASNYGAYEQYF.

The chain combines TRBV5-5 with TRBJ2-7; possibly TRBD1 for D (6 bases). The CDR3 contains 12 residues. Trimming cost V 1 base and J 12 bases, with 14 bases left between them. CDR1 is SGHKS, CDR2 YYEKEE, per germline (reference sequence). CDR3 region: CASSLQGQSAYF. The CDR3, as DNA: TGTGCCAGCAGCTTGCAGGGGCAATCGGCGTACTTC.

A note on this clone: The junction does not match germline at one end; this may be a read error. Other DNA sequences from this sample encode an identical CDR3 as well. This rearrangement joins TRBV28 to TRBJ2-7; D gene uncertain. This CDR3 is 12 amino acids long. Germline V lookup: CDR1 MDHEN, CDR2 SYDVKM. As DNA, the CDR3 is TGTGCCAGCAGCTTATTCCTCTCCGAGCAGTACTTC. Translation gives CASSLFLSEQYF.

This clone has only one observation. This chain uses TRBV5-6 with TRBJ1-6; D not certain. Germline CDR1 reads SGHDT; CDR2 reads YYEEEE. The CDR3 is made up of 15 amino acids. V was pared by 2 bases and J by 3 bases, with 9 bases between. CDR3 protein: CASSFQGLYNSPLHF. The CDR3 DNA follows: TGTGCCAGCAGCTTTCAAGGACTCTATAATTCACCCCTCCACTTT.

The rearrangement joins TRBV29-1 to TRBJ2-7; 10 bases are shared with TRBD1. Trimming removed 6 bases from V and 6 bases from J; junction bases left unmatched: 8. Germline loops: CDR1 SQVTM, CDR2 ANQGSEA. This CDR3 is 13 amino acids long. CDR3 DNA: TGCAGCGTCGCCCCCGGGACAGGGGTCGAGCAGTACTTC. Its translation is CSVAPGTGVEQYF.

This rearrangement joins TRBV18 to TRBJ1-5; 8 bases match TRBD1. This CDR3 region has 14 residues. V trimming: 4 bases; J trimming: 4 bases; junction bases outside the gene matches: 3. Germline CDR1 and CDR2: KGHSH and LQKENI. DNA for the CDR3: TGTGCCAGCTCACTCACAGGGGGTAATCAGCCCCAGCATTTT. Amino acids: CASSLTGGNQPQHF.

The gene calls are TRBV6-1 and TRBJ1-1; D is perhaps TRBD1 (5 bases). Germline CDR1 reads MNHNS; CDR2 reads SASEGT. V was trimmed by 2 bases and J by 1 base, leaving 8 bases between them. CDR3 size: 14 residues. The CDR3 sequence: CASSERRGNTEAFF. DNA of the CDR3: TGTGCCAGCAGTGAAAGAAGGGGGAACACTGAAGCTTTCTTT.

This clone was counted only a few times. The chain links TRBV5-1 to TRBJ2-5; D possibly corresponds to TRBD1 (6 bases). Germline CDR1 and CDR2: SGHRS and YFSETQ. There are 15 residues in the CDR3. V was cut by 3 bases and J by 2 bases, with 14 bases left in between. The CDR3 region has the DNA TGCGCCAGCAGCTCCAATTACAGGGAACAAGAGACCCAGTACTTC. Translated, it gives CASSSNYREQETQYF.

This chain joins TRBV5-1 and TRBJ2-2; 12 nucleotides agree with TRBD2. This CDR3 region has 16 residues. Germline CDR1 SGHRS, CDR2 YFSETQ. V lost 4 bases and J lost 0; bases outside the gene matches: 1. The DNA for the CDR3 is TGCGCCAGCAGCCGGACTAGCGGGGCGAACACCGGGGAGCTGTTTTTT. The encoded protein is CASSRTSGANTGELFF.